This TCR beta chain was identified during a study of blood T cell repertoires in COVID-19. Method: immunoSEQ multiplex PCR; TCRdb's copy keeps in-frame clones and lacks some. Here the sample spans 200,000 to 300,000 clones, about 91% being singletons. CDR1 is LNHDA and CDR2 is SQIVND in the germline V gene (reference sequence). The CDR3 is 16 amino acids. Trimming stripped 4 bases from V and 0 bases from J, with 15 bases between. The rearrangement joins TRBV19 to TRBJ2-5; tentatively, D is TRBD2 (7 bases). Sequencing was performed on PBMCs or T cells enriched from blood (not recorded which). This TCR came from a woman between 40 and 50 years old with acute COVID-19. This CDR3 is CASSKGGSGNQETQYF. The DNA for the CDR3 is TGTGCCAGTAGTAAGGGGGGAAGCGGGAACCAAGAGACCCAGTACTTC.